This T cell receptor beta chain stems from a study of early T cells in non-severe SARS-CoV-2 infection. Trimming cost V 6 bases and J 0 bases; bases outside gene matches: 18. The CDR3 is made up of 20 amino acids. The germline gives CDR1 MNHEY, CDR2 SVGAGI. TCRdb independently ran MiXCR on the 5' RACE reads; one entry per CDR3 protein. The sample yields around 57,000 distinct CDR3 sequences, 5.5% to 7.5% seen once. This clonotype was seen a few times. What was sequenced was whole blood. The J gene is TRBJ1-5, the V gene TRBV6-5, with 9 nucleotides matching TRBD1. The TCR originated in an adult who was a healthcare worker with PCR-confirmed SARS-CoV-2 infection or an uninfected control (not recorded which). CDR3 DNA sequence: TGTGCCAGCAGCGCACATCGGACAGGGGAGTTGGCCTATAGCAATCAGCCCCAGCATTTT. It codes for CASSAHRTGELAYSNQPQHF.